This record covers a single TCR beta chain. It lacks a known antigen. Base-call qualities are not available, and no considerably larger clone is one nucleotide away. This sample stems from a study of cytomegalovirus exposure and HLA in healthy donors (dated by TCRdb to the late 2010s). Broadly, across the study: An earlier analysis of approximately 550 of the donors reported about 290 Gb of sequence data and around 120 million unique TCR beta sequences from 150 million to 200 million T cells. An early release that covered several hundred HLA-typed donors contained 300 to 350 gigabases of sequencing data and tens of millions of unique TCR sequences. The genetic ancestry cluster associated with self-reported Caucasian donors included 70% to 85% of the 300 to 450 genotyped donors. The study aimed to test whether cataloging public T cell receptors could reveal signatures of past pathogen exposure. The T cell repertoires of 666 subjects were profiled by immunosequencing and related to cytomegalovirus serostatus. Along with the approximately 600-subject first cohort, a separate validation cohort of some 130 different subjects was used. High-throughput TCR immunosequencing, statistical association of individual TCRs with disease status, and machine learning were combined to predict cytomegalovirus infection status. A later analysis re-examined previously published TCR beta repertoires from hundreds of donors and added high-resolution HLA genotyping to investigate patterns of TCR occurrence. In the later analysis, no new phenotypic data were used to find candidate immune exposures; instead, reliance was placed on TCR beta sequences and their occurrence across donors. In an earlier analysis of 587 of the donors, high-throughput TCR beta sequencing was used to judge whether each TCR beta V gene segment behaved as functional or pseudogenic. Donor age, sex, ethnicity and CMV serostatus were compiled together with the repertoire data. A later genetic analysis used genome-wide SNP genotypes for about three fifths of the roughly 700 donors, treating that subset as a discovery cohort. Every discovery cohort repertoire had been produced on one sequencing platform. Class I and class II HLA loci were covered by the typing at four-digit resolution. Typing coverage differed by locus: A, B, C, DRB1 and DQB1 were typed in roughly 629-640 donors, DQA1 in about 510, DPA1 in 600 to 610, and DPB1 in 450 to 490. Five DR-DQ haplotypes were handled as single units for association and clustering, since linkage in the cohort was strong. Across some 400 genotyped donors of the cohort, an average of approximately 240,000 unique TCR beta nucleotide sequences per donor were sequenced, and roughly 18% of those sequences were non-productive. The study at large found these results: The study listed 170 or so TCR beta chains as associated with cytomegalovirus. Because counts were too low, about 18 rarely observed V segments, including chromosome 9 orphons, were excluded from the earlier analysis of fewer than 650 of the donors. The authors suggested that the approach could potentially be generalized to other disease states and immunological phenotypes. The cohort was sequenced for TCR beta chains only, and without alpha or paired-chain data the features that could be detected were limited. A later genetic analysis associated a missense DCLRE1C variant with V-gene and J-gene trimming of TCR beta chains, and an independent cohort replicated the association. Because the 87-base-pair reads could not distinguish some IMGT-functional V segments, including TRBV6-2 and TRBV6-3, those segments were excluded. A further reported finding was that TCR beta sequences accurately predicted the HLA-A and HLA-B alleles for most subjects in the first cohort. Presence/absence analyses assumed roughly uniform sequencing depth across donors, an assumption that may not hold. In a later analysis, TCR association rates were found to vary across HLA loci, with the most associated TCRs seen for DRB1 alleles and the fewest for HLA-C alleles. According to a later genetic analysis, donors in an Asian-associated ancestry cluster had fewer N-insertions in productive TCRs than the roughly 670-donor mean. Because some donors lacked HLA typing at each locus, the association tests relied only on the typed subset. A few of the identified cytomegalovirus-associated TCR beta chains were confirmed in vitro to be specific for cytomegalovirus antigens. Correlated functional status among segregating V segments might be attributable to linkage disequilibrium, but an unknown experimental factor could not be ruled out. For the cohort, immune exposure information was limited to CMV serostatus. According to a later analysis, most CMV-associated TCR beta chains appeared to be HLA-restricted, and the HLA associations seemed to be driven largely by CMV exposure. A later analysis found that HLA-associated TCR beta chains were more clonally expanded and had lower generation probabilities than equally common non-associated chains. When HLA alleles, especially DR and DQ, strongly co-occurred, TCR associations were difficult to assign to individual alleles. In an earlier analysis of 587 of the donors, most TCR beta V segments appeared in productive rearrangements about 87% or about 30% of the time, broadly matching IMGT annotations. Specific HLA alleles were associated with more than 15,000 TCR beta sequences at a false discovery rate of 0.05 in a later analysis. In both the original and validation cohorts, the classifier was reported to diagnose cytomegalovirus status with high specificity and sensitivity. Most TCR sequences were seen in very few donors, while some public TCRs were found in many individuals. According to a later analysis, parvovirus B19, influenza, CMV and Epstein-Barr virus appeared linked to several top co-occurrence clusters. A group of highly shared sequence variants was considered likely to be a technical artifact of the sequencing pipeline.

Receptor amplification or capture employed the immunoSEQ multiplex PCR assay. For the multiplex PCR, a mixture combining 60 forward primers for TCR Vbeta segments and 13 reverse primers for TCR Jbeta segments was used. A multiplex PCR assay on genomic DNA amplified the CDR3 region of rearranged TCR beta genes. The Illumina HiSeq System was used to sequence the amplified TCR beta libraries as 87-base-pair reads. The authors' pipeline ran thus. A later analysis counted tens of millions of unique TCR beta chains across the 550 to 700 repertoires, and around 12 million of these chains were shared by at least two donors. A nearest-neighbor algorithm error-corrected the raw reads and collapsed the reads into unique sequences, merging closely related sequences to remove PCR and sequencing errors. CDR3 sequences were aligned to IMGT reference sequences to assign V, D and J gene segments. For a sequence to be retained, at least a six-nucleotide match to both a V gene segment and a J gene segment was required. Rearrangements were classified as productive when the CDR3 lacked stop codons and remained in frame with V and J, and all other rearrangements were classified as non-productive. Following IMGT convention, CDR3 was defined as the stretch from the second conserved V-encoded cysteine to the conserved J-encoded phenylalanine. In an earlier analysis of just under 600 of the donors, sequences lacking an unambiguous match to a single V gene segment were excluded. An earlier analysis of several hundred of the donors called V segments functional above 56.7% productive rearrangements and segregating when the between-donor standard deviation exceeded 5%. A statistical classification framework was developed to diagnose cytomegalovirus status using the catalog of TCR beta chain sequences. V and J gene assignment, in a later analysis, came from comparing TCR nucleotide sequences with IMGT/GENE-DB human TR gene sequences. Using the TCRdist pipeline, a later analysis assigned CDR3 sequences along with most-parsimonious VDJ recombination scenarios. A later analysis defined each TCR beta chain by its CDR3 amino acid sequence plus V-gene family, and excluded reads lacking a unique V-gene family. As a way to deal with suspected cross-contamination and a sequencing artifact, a later analysis dropped nearly 600 nucleotide sequences that were highly shared and had low generation probability. In a later analysis, a clonal expansion index was calculated for each public chain from normalized within-repertoire ranks of inferred template counts. A later analysis computed generation probabilities with a VDJ recombination model fitted to out-of-frame rearrangements, and checked the results against IGoR. A later analysis scored TCR-TCR, TCR-HLA and TCR-CMV co-occurrence with hypergeometric tests, applying a repertoire-size bias correction to TCR pairs. False discovery rates were estimated in a later analysis by permuting HLA or CMV assignments 20 times. A later analysis grouped co-occurring TCRs with DBSCAN, adding TCRdist sequence similarity when clustering within HLA-allele-positive subsets. For co-occurrence clustering, repertoires with fewer than 30,000 or more than 120,000 public chains were excluded, along with about five repertoires with anomalous nucleotide sharing. Not all clones reach the TCRdb copy of this immuneACCESS table, which keeps in-frame sequences only. Checked studies attribute under half of the gap to unresolved V genes and leave the rest unexplained. V and J calls and clone size follow that table, whereas D and trimming were derived from the DNA. This sample comprises approximately 210,000 clones, about 79% of them detected only once. The top ten hold around 1.9% of the sample.

CDR1 and CDR2 are read off the germline V gene (reference sequence) as LNHDA and SQIVND. Trimming at the junction amounts to 5 bases on V and 2 bases on J, and the germline ends lie 16 bases apart. The CDR3 measures 15 amino acids from cysteine to phenylalanine. The kept DNA is CDR3 alone, 45 bases in frame from the first base. The cohort consisted of 670 or so healthy bone marrow donors. Cohort members were all nominally healthy when sampled, although unrecorded immune exposures were likely present. The donor tested CMV seronegative, placing the donor among the 350 or so seronegative members of the cohort. A peripheral blood sample was collected from each donor, and TCR beta sequencing was performed on peripheral blood mononuclear cells. Genomic DNA extraction from the blood cell samples was performed with the Qiagen DNeasy Blood Extraction Kit.

Specimen: PBMCs. This clonotype was sampled from a male donor in good health and CMV-seronegative. Here the chain combines TRBV19 and TRBJ2-7, and TRBD1 may be the D gene, going by 5 matching bases. Here is the DNA: TGTGCCAGTAGTTGGTCTTCGGACACAACCTACGAGCAGTACTTC. It is translated as CASSWSSDTTYEQYF. The CDR3 plus the reference TRBV19 and TRBJ2-7 genes for the other parts give the full variable domain: DGGITQSPKYLFRKEGQNVTLSCEQNLNHDAMYWYRQDPGQGLRLIYYSQIVNDFQKGDIAEGYSVSREKKESFPLTVTSAQKNPTAFYLCASSWSSDTTYEQYFGPGTRLTVT.